One and the same sample provided the 22 T cell receptor beta chains below, sequenced in a study of blood T cell repertoires in COVID-19. This table comes from immunoSEQ multiplex PCR, and its TCRdb copy is limited to in-frame clones, with some not included. Seen here are about 100,000 clones, roughly 90% observed once, and the top ten hold approximately 5.1%. The sample comprised peripheral blood. The receptors originated from a man between 70 and 80 years old with acute or convalescent COVID-19.

The chain has TRBV27 and TRBJ2-7, with D tentatively TRBD1 (5 bases). Trimming shortened V by 2 bases and J by 1 base, and 12 bases separated the two germline ends. The CDR3 extends over 15 amino acids. In germline, CDR1 is MNHEY, CDR2 SMNVEV (reference sequence). CDR3 nucleotides: TGTGCCAGCAGTTTAAAGGGGCATAGTTCCTACGAGCAGTACTTC. Its protein product is CASSLKGHSSYEQYF.

The chain couples TRBV2 to TRBJ2-2, with D maybe TRBD2 (5 bases). V was pared by 6 bases and J by 6 bases, with 11 bases between. The length of the CDR3 is 13 residues. Per germline, CDR1 SNHLY and CDR2 FYNNEI. The CDR3 region is CASRKGGPGELFF. DNA of the CDR3: TGTGCCAGCAGGAAGGGCGGGCCCGGGGAGCTGTTTTTT.

This chain connects TRBV2 to TRBJ2-3; D possibly corresponds to TRBD2 (6 bases). Germline CDR1 and CDR2: SNHLY and FYNNEI. The CDR3 runs to 14 residues. V shed 2 bases and J shed 6 bases, with 12 bases lying between them. CDR3 coding DNA: TGTGCCAGCAGTGAATCGGCGGGGTGGGATACGCAGTATTTT. This translates into CASSESAGWDTQYF. Full variable domain (missing parts from reference TRBV2 and TRBJ2-3): EPEVTQTPSHQVTQMGQEVILRCVPISNHLYFYWYRQILGQKVEFLVSFYNNEISEKSEIFDDQFSVERPDGSNFTLKIRSTKLEDSAMYFCASSESAGWDTQYFGPGTRLTVL.

CDR3 amino acids: CASSRLAGNQETQYF. CDR3 coding DNA: TGTGCCAGCAGCCGACTAGCGGGGAACCAAGAGACCCAGTACTTC. The V call is TRBV5-4, the J call TRBJ2-5; 11 bases match TRBD2. V lost 4 bases to trimming and J lost 0 bases; unmatched junction nucleotides: 2. From germline, CDR1 is SGHNT and CDR2 YYREEE (reference sequence). The CDR3 runs to 15 residues.

The J gene is TRBJ2-7, the V gene TRBV7-3; unclear D gene. This CDR3 has 13 residues. V lost 5 bases, J lost 5 bases, and 13 bases lay in between. Germline CDR1 is SGHTA and CDR2 is FQGTGA. CDR3 loop: CASSQSSIHEQYF. The CDR3 coding sequence is TGTGCCAGCAGCCAAAGCTCGATCCACGAGCAGTACTTC.

The gene calls are TRBV19 and TRBJ2-5; no firm D call. V dropped 6 bases and J dropped 0 bases, with 5 bases sitting between them. The CDR3 length is 12 residues. The germline gives CDR1 LNHDA, CDR2 SQIVND (reference sequence). Here the CDR3 DNA reads TGTGCCAGTAGAAGCAACCAAGAGACCCAGTACTTC. This gives the protein CASRSNQETQYF.

The gene calls are TRBV3-1 (or the pseudogene TRBV3-2) and TRBJ2-5, with TRBD2 identical over 8 bases. Per the germline V gene, CDR1 is LGHDT and CDR2 is YNNKEL (reference sequence). This CDR3 region has 16 residues. V shed 0 bases and J 0 bases; nucleotides not matched to a gene: 3. CDR3 protein: CASSQEGSGDQETQYF. The DNA of the CDR3 is TGTGCCAGCAGCCAAGAAGGTAGCGGGGACCAAGAGACCCAGTACTTC.

The chain couples TRBV5-1 to TRBJ1-2; D gene unclear. This CDR3 contains 14 residues. Trimming left V 4 bases short and J 5 bases short, with 15 bases between. Germline CDR1 is SGHRS and CDR2 is YFSETQ. The CDR3 region is CASSPGQSHYGYTF. As DNA, the CDR3 is TGCGCCAGCAGCCCAGGCCAATCCCATTATGGCTACACCTTC.

J is TRBJ1-3 and V is TRBV6-5; D is unclear. Germline assignment: CDR1 MNHEY and CDR2 SVGAGI. This CDR3 spans 13 amino acids. V lost 6 bases and J 4 bases, leaving 10 bases between the germline ends. The CDR3 here is CASSLSEGNTIYF. The CDR3 DNA reads TGTGCCAGCAGCCTCAGCGAGGGAAACACCATATATTTT.

The chain is built from TRBV5-4 and TRBJ1-1; D gene unclear. Germline CDR1 SGHNT, CDR2 YYREEE (reference sequence). V shed 5 bases and J shed 6 bases, with 14 bases lying between them. This CDR3 comprises 13 residues. This chain's CDR3 is CASRPPGAAEAFF. Here the CDR3 DNA reads TGTGCCAGCAGGCCACCGGGAGCCGCTGAAGCTTTCTTT.

The chain links TRBV27 to TRBJ2-7; 9 nucleotides match TRBD1. Germline trimming cut 6 bases from V and 2 bases from J; bases unmatched to any gene: 5. This CDR3 is 14 amino acids long. Per the germline V gene, CDR1 is MNHEY and CDR2 is SMNVEV (reference sequence). The CDR3 DNA follows: TGTGCCAGCAGGGAACAGGGGGCCCCCTACGAGCAGTACTTC. Protein product: CASREQGAPYEQYF.

The J gene is TRBJ2-2, the V gene TRBV7-2, with 11 bases identical to TRBD2. J was trimmed by 4 bases and V by 0 bases; bases with no gene match: 7. The length of the CDR3 is 18 residues. Germline-derived CDR1 and CDR2 are SGHTA and FQGNSA. In nucleotides, the CDR3 is TGTGCCAGCAGCTTAGCGCTGACTAGCGGGATGACCACCGGGGAGCTGTTTTTT. This codes for CASSLALTSGMTTGELFF.

This clone appeared a single time. This chain connects TRBV12-5 to TRBJ1-3; D unresolved. From germline, CDR1 is LGHNT and CDR2 FRNRAP. The length of the CDR3 is 15 residues. The germline V and J ends were trimmed by 2 bases and 0 bases, with 8 bases remaining between them. CDR3 DNA sequence: TGTGCTAGTGGTTTGAATAGTCCCTCTGGAAACACCATATATTTT. The encoded protein is CASGLNSPSGNTIYF.

The chain recombines TRBV5-4 with TRBJ2-7, with 9 bases aligning to TRBD2. The germline V gene encodes CDR1 SGHNT and CDR2 YYREEE (reference sequence). This CDR3 region has 14 residues. The J segment lost 2 bases and the V segment lost 1 base, leaving 1 base of the junction unmatched. CDR3 amino acids: CASSLSGGTYEQYF. CDR3 DNA: TGTGCCAGCAGCTTGAGCGGGGGGACCTACGAGCAGTACTTC. The variable domain in full, with the rest retrieved from reference TRBV5-4 and TRBJ2-7, is ETGVTQSPTHLIKTRGQQVTLRCSSQSGHNTVSWYQQALGQGPQFIFQYYREEENGRGNFPPRFSGLQFPNYSSELNVNALELDDSALYLCASSLSGGTYEQYFGPGTRLTVT.

The chain carries TRBV5-1 and TRBJ1-2; no reliable D call. The CDR3 covers 14 residues. The germline gives CDR1 SGHRS, CDR2 YFSETQ. The V end lost 6 bases, the J end lost 1 base, and 13 bases lay between the germline ends. The CDR3 nucleotides are TGCGCCAGCAAGCCTTCGGAGGGTAACTATGGCTACACCTTC. It specifies CASKPSEGNYGYTF.

This sequence joins TRBV2 and TRBJ1-4; possible D gene TRBD1, 5 bases. Deletions cut 5 bases from V and 3 bases from J, with 16 bases between. The CDR3 sequence is 16 residues long. Germline V lookup: CDR1 SNHLY, CDR2 FYNNEI. CDR3 sequence: CASSTGRMGANEKLFF. Written as DNA, the CDR3 is TGTGCCAGCAGTACAGGACGTATGGGTGCTAATGAAAAACTGTTTTTT.

This chain links TRBV2 with TRBJ1-4, with D possibly being TRBD1 (6 bases). Germline CDR1 is SNHLY and CDR2 is FYNNEI. The CDR3 loop spans 14 amino acids. V gave up 7 bases and J gave up 3 bases, with 12 bases separating them. The CDR3 spells CASKLGAANEKLFF. CDR3 bases: TGTGCCAGCAAGTTGGGGGCGGCTAATGAAAAACTGTTTTTT.

The CDR3 here is CAWGIGGGVGYTF. CDR3 in DNA: TGTGCCTGGGGTATAGGAGGGGGCGTTGGCTACACCTTC. This chain connects TRBV30 to TRBJ1-2; 7 nucleotides align to TRBD1. Germline V gives CDR1 GTSNPN, CDR2 SVGIG (reference sequence). The junction had 10 bases not matched to a gene; V was cut back by 5 bases and J by 7 bases. CDR3 size: 13 residues.

The chain is built from TRBV19 and TRBJ2-3, with 9 positions matching TRBD2. The CDR3 has 14 residues. The V and J ends lost 3 bases and 6 bases, in that order; junction bases with no gene match: 4. CDR1 and CDR2 (germline): LNHDA, SQIVND (reference sequence). The CDR3 region is CASSISGGQDTQYF. CDR3 DNA sequence: TGTGCCAGTAGTATTAGCGGGGGACAGGATACGCAGTATTTT.

The rearrangement joins TRBV6-5 to TRBJ1-4, with D maybe TRBD1 (6 bases). In germline, CDR1 is MNHEY, CDR2 SVGAGI. Deletions cut 3 bases from V and 8 bases from J, with 16 bases between. The CDR3 totals 15 residues. CDR3 sequence: CASSYGGREGEKLFF. In DNA, the CDR3 is TGTGCCAGCAGTTATGGGGGCAGGGAGGGGGAAAAACTGTTTTTT.

V usage is TRBV18 and J usage is TRBJ1-2; 9 positions agree with TRBD1. Per the germline V gene, CDR1 is KGHSH and CDR2 is LQKENI. V lost 2 bases and J lost 1; bases outside the gene matches: 2. The CDR3 is 15 amino acids. The CDR3 nucleotides are TGTGCCAGCTCACCAGGGACAGGGAATAACTATGGCTACACCTTC. Residues: CASSPGTGNNYGYTF.

This sequence joins TRBV21-1 and TRBJ1-1; the table's D call, TRBD1, has no DNA check behind it. TRBV21-1 is assigned pseudogene status. The length of the CDR3 is 14 residues. The CDR3 DNA reads TGTGCCAGCAGCTGGAGGGACAGGCCTTATGAAGCTTTCTTT. It yields the protein CASSWRDRPYEAFF.